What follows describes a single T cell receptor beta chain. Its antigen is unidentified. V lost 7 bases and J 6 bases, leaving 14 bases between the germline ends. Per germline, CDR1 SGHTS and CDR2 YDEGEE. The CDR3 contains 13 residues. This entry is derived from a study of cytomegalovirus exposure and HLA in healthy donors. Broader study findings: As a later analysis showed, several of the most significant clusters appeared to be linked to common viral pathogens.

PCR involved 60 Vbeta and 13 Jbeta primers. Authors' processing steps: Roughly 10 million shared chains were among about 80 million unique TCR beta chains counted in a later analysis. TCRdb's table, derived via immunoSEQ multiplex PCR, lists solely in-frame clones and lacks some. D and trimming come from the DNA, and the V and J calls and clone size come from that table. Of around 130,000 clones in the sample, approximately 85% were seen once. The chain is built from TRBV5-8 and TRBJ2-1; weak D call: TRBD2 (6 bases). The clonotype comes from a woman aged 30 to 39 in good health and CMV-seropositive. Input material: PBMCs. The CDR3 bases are TGTGCCAGCTCTGACGGGGGAGGCAATGAGCAGTTCTTC. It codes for CASSDGGGNEQFF.